This paragraph covers one TCR beta chain sequence. As a fraction of the sample, this clonotype is medium-sized (0.01 to 0.1%). Its antigen specificity is not known. No quality values exist for individual bases; no much larger clone is one base distant. This specimen's time point label, per the study, means: sample taken at primary tumor resection. The donors were about 71 patients from the lung TRACERx cohort who had early-stage, untreated non-small cell lung cancer. Without any cell sorting, TCR sequencing was performed on whole RNA extracted either from tumor and nontumor lung tissue or from cryopreserved PBMC samples. Only patients with enough RNA available from two or more tumor regions were chosen for TCR sequencing. Before selection, tumor and adjacent nontumor lung specimens were reviewed by a lung pathologist. Libraries came from 5' RACE. The run used a NextSeq 500. The TCR library protocol attached a unique molecular identifier to each TCR cDNA molecule to allow correction of PCR and sequencing errors. The authors processed their data as follows. TCR identification, UMI-based error correction and CDR3 extraction were performed with Decombinator tools. TCRs above a frequency of 2 per 1,000, corresponding to the top 1% of the tumor frequency distribution, were defined as expanded. Expanded tumor TCRs statistically deemed absent (corrected P<0.05) from at least one tumor region were classed as regional, and all other expanded tumor TCRs were classed as ubiquitous. Rényi diversity was computed with the R vegan package after subsampling each repertoire 100 times to 5,000 TCRs. CDR3 similarity networks were built from amino acid triplet string-kernel similarity, with CDR3s being connected when pairwise similarity was above 0.82. TCRdb itself trimmed the public reads at Q25 with fastp, ran MiXCR and retained productive beta chains. When rows share a CDR3 protein, they turn into one entry using the most common DNA and genes. For this entry, the V and J calls and clone size follow TCRdb and not the study's own pipeline. This sample is represented by about 4,200 distinct CDR3 sequences; roughly 6.3% of them were singletons. The ten biggest clones cover 15% to 20% of the sample.

These data are taken from a study of spatial heterogeneity in lung cancer (dated by TCRdb to between 2018 and 2020). Regarding the study in general: More beta-chain than alpha-chain transcripts were consistently detected, likely reflecting higher beta-chain transcript abundance. In the raw uncorrected reads, each unique combination of TCR and UMI appeared more than ten times on average. The study quantitatively compared TCR alpha and beta repertoires across multiple tumor regions, matched nontumor lung and blood in non-small cell lung cancer. Both alpha and beta chains were TCR-sequenced in samples taken at surgery, namely 220 tumor regions, approximately 63 matched nontumor lung samples and about 54 PBMC samples. Nonsynonymous mutation counts, determined by whole-exome sequencing of tumor tissue, were related to TCR repertoire features. A strong correlation was found between TCR transcript counts in tumor regions and a T cell transcriptional module score from matched bulk RNA-seq.

The CDR3 runs 13 amino acids, cysteine and phenylalanine included. The sequence is cut down to CDR3 DNA, 39 bases in frame from base 1. V is cut back by 7 bases and J by 6 bases, with 4 bases in the junction unmatched. General findings and caveats noted by the study authors: Counts of ubiquitous and regional expanded TCRs correlated with counts of ubiquitous and regional nonsynonymous mutations, respectively. Confirming at a functional level the hypothesis that regional TCRs recognize regional mutations was considered to require additional single-cell paired TCR alpha and beta sequencing. Estimated TCR-seq coverage of tumor T cells was only about 7.2% for alpha chains and roughly 12% for beta chains. The number of expanded intratumoral alpha and beta TCRs correlated with the tumor nonsynonymous mutation count.

The sequence derives from a male donor with early-stage non-small cell lung cancer. Sequencing was performed on lung tumor tissue, taken at surgery. The chain employs TRBV12-3 or TRBV12-4 and TRBJ1-5; 9 middle bases align to TRBD1. At the DNA level, the sequence is TGTGCCAGCACCCGACAGGGGGGTCAGCCCCAGCATTTT. It is translated as CASTRQGGQPQHF.